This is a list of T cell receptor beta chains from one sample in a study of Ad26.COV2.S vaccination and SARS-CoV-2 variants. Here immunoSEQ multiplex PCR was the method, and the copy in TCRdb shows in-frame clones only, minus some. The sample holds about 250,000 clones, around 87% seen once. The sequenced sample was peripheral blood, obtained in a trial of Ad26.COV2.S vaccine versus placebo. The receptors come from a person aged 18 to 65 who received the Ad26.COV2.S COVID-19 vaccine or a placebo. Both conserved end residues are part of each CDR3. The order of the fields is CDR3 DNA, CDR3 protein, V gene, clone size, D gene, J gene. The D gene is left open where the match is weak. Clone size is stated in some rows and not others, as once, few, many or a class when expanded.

TGTGCCAGCTCACCCCGGGGGCGAAGCACAGATACGCAGTATTTT	CASSPRGRSTDTQYF	TRBV18	NA	NA	TRBJ2-3
TGTGCCAGCAGAGGGACCGACACTTTCACAGATACGCAGTATTTT	CASRGTDTFTDTQYF	TRBV27	NA	NA	TRBJ2-3
TGTGCCAGCATAGGCACCATGAACACTGAAGCTTTCTTT	CASIGTMNTEAFF	TRBV27	NA	NA	TRBJ1-1
TGCACCAGCTCCCCCAAGGCAGCCAACCCTGAAGCTTTCTTT	CTSSPKAANPEAFF	TRBV1	few	NA	TRBJ1-1
TGCAGCGTTGAAGAGGGTTACGTAAACAATGAGCAGTTCTTC	CSVEEGYVNNEQFF	TRBV29-1	NA	NA	TRBJ2-1
TGTGCCAGCAGTTTAGTTCAGGGCGGCAACTATGGCTACACCTTC	CASSLVQGGNYGYTF	TRBV28	NA	NA	TRBJ1-2
TGCAGTGTTCGGACGGGGGAAACGCAGTATTTT	CSVRTGETQYF	TRBV20-1	NA	NA	TRBJ2-3
TGTGCCAGCAGTCTGGGGACAGGGAGGGACTATGGCTACACCTTC	CASSLGTGRDYGYTF	TRBV28	NA	TRBD1	TRBJ1-2
TGTGCCAGCAGTTTAAAAGCCTTAACAGGGTTCGCGAACACCGGGGAGCTGTTTTTT	CASSLKALTGFANTGELFF	TRBV27	NA	NA	TRBJ2-2
TGTGCCAGCAGCCCACGGCCTCGGGGCACTGAAGCTTTCTTT	CASSPRPRGTEAFF	TRBV2	NA	NA	TRBJ1-1
TGCGCCAGCAGCCTACGATTAACAATGGAGAGCTCCTACGAGCAGTACTTC	CASSLRLTMESSYEQYF	TRBV5-1	NA	NA	TRBJ2-7
TGTGCCAGCAGCCAAATCCTCCCAACTAGCGTCGATGAGCAGTTCTTC	CASSQILPTSVDEQFF	TRBV7-6	NA	TRBD2	TRBJ2-1
TGTGCCAGCAGCCCCCGGGGACAGGGGTACACTGAAGCTTTCTTT	CASSPRGQGYTEAFF	TRBV7-2	NA	TRBD1	TRBJ1-1
TGTGCCAGCAGCTCAGGACAGGCGAACACTGAAGCTTTCTTT	CASSSGQANTEAFF	TRBV11-2	NA	TRBD1	TRBJ1-1
TGTGCTAGTGGGTTAGATCGGTTGCAGTACTTC	CASGLDRLQYF	TRBV12-5	NA	NA	TRBJ2-7
TGTGCCAGCAGCCAGGGACTAGCGGGGGGTTGGGAGACCCAGTACTTC	CASSQGLAGGWETQYF	TRBV3-1/TRBV3-2	NA	TRBD2	TRBJ2-5
TGTGCCAGTAGTACTAGCGGGGGGTTGCCGAACACCGGGGAGCTGTTTTTT	CASSTSGGLPNTGELFF	TRBV19	NA	TRBD2	TRBJ2-2
TGTGCCAGTAGTCCTCCGGGATGGGGGACAGTAAAATACAATGAGCAGTTCTTC	CASSPPGWGTVKYNEQFF	TRBV19	NA	TRBD1	TRBJ2-1
TGTGCCAGCTCACCACCCGTGGGCAGAAACTATGGCTACACCTTC	CASSPPVGRNYGYTF	TRBV18	NA	NA	TRBJ1-2
TGTGCCAGCAGCTTTCAAGCGGGAGGGCTGGGAGAGCAGTACTTC	CASSFQAGGLGEQYF	TRBV7-2	NA	TRBD2	TRBJ2-7
TGTGCCAGCAGCCAGGGACTAGCGGGATTACCGAACACCGGGGAGCTGTTTTTT	CASSQGLAGLPNTGELFF	TRBV3-1/TRBV3-2	once	TRBD2	TRBJ2-2
TGTGCCAGTAGCCCGATAGAGACAGCTAACTATGGCTACACCTTC	CASSPIETANYGYTF	TRBV19	NA	NA	TRBJ1-2
TGTGCCAGCGTGGGGGTGCGGACCGGGGAGCTGTTTTTT	CASVGVRTGELFF	TRBV6-5	NA	NA	TRBJ2-2
TGCGCCAGCAGCTCAAGAGGACAGGGACCCTCCTACGAGCAGTACTTC	CASSSRGQGPSYEQYF	TRBV5-1	NA	TRBD1	TRBJ2-7
TGTGCCAGCAGCCAAGTTGGGGGGACGTCATCTGGGGCCAACGTCCTGACTTTC	CASSQVGGTSSGANVLTF	TRBV4-2	NA	NA	TRBJ2-6
TGTGCCAGCAGCCCACACAGGGATGAGCAGTTCTTC	CASSPHRDEQFF	TRBV28	NA	NA	TRBJ2-1
TGTGCCAGCAGCCCGACGGGGGGCCCTAATGAAAAACTGTTTTTT	CASSPTGGPNEKLFF	TRBV9	NA	NA	TRBJ1-4
TGTGCCAGCTCACATCTGCAACAGAGCACAGATACGCAGTATTTT	CASSHLQQSTDTQYF	TRBV18	few	NA	TRBJ2-3
TGTGCCAGCAGTTTCTGGTCGTCTAGCACAGATACGCAGTATTTT	CASSFWSSSTDTQYF	TRBV27	NA	NA	TRBJ2-3
TGTGCCAGCATGGGGGTCTTTGGTGAGCAGTTCTTC	CASMGVFGEQFF	TRBV7-9	NA	NA	TRBJ2-1
TGTGCCAGCAGCTTGGATCTGGGAGCCAAAAACATTCAGTACTTC	CASSLDLGAKNIQYF	TRBV5-4	NA	NA	TRBJ2-4
TGTGCCAGCAGCGTAGGATCCAGTCGATCGAGGAAGGACACTGAAGCTTTCTTT	CASSVGSSRSRKDTEAFF	TRBV9	NA	NA	TRBJ1-1
TGTGCCAGCAGCGTAGCTGATGGAAACACCATATATTTT	CASSVADGNTIYF	TRBV9	NA	NA	TRBJ1-3
TGTGCCAGCAGCCTAACCGGGACAGGGAAGAACTATGGCTACACCTTC	CASSLTGTGKNYGYTF	TRBV7-8	NA	TRBD1	TRBJ1-2
TGTGCCAGCAGCCAATCCATAGGAGCTGGAAACACCATATATTTT	CASSQSIGAGNTIYF	TRBV3-1/TRBV3-2	NA	NA	TRBJ1-3
TGTGCCATCGGCTCAGGGGGCGCCGGTCTCTTT	CAIGSGGAGLF	TRBV10-3	NA	TRBD1	TRBJ1-1
TGTGCCAGCAGCTTACCCGAGGGTCGAGTCGCCCCTGATCAGCCCCAGCATTTT	CASSLPEGRVAPDQPQHF	TRBV7-9	NA	NA	TRBJ1-5
TGTGCCAGCAGTGATGACAGGGCATCTGGAAACACCATATATTTT	CASSDDRASGNTIYF	TRBV6-1	NA	TRBD1	TRBJ1-3
TGTGCCACCAGGGGGCCTATAGGGATTGATCAGCCCCAGCATTTT	CATRGPIGIDQPQHF	TRBV2	NA	TRBD1	TRBJ1-5
TGTGCCAGCAGTGAGGGGTTGACAGGGTCCGAAAAACTGTTTTTT	CASSEGLTGSEKLFF	TRBV2	NA	TRBD1	TRBJ1-4
TGTGCCAGCAGTACCGTTAGCTCCGAGCAGTACTTC	CASSTVSSEQYF	TRBV12-3/TRBV12-4	NA	NA	TRBJ2-7
TGTGCCGTATCCAGAGAAGACGGGCAGATGAACACTGAAGCTTTCTTT	CAVSREDGQMNTEAFF	TRBV19	NA	NA	TRBJ1-1
TGTGCCATCAGTGGGGGCCCAGATACGCAGTATTTT	CAISGGPDTQYF	TRBV10-3	NA	NA	TRBJ2-3
TGTGCCACCAGTGACCAACCCGCGACTAGCGGGTCGAACACCGGGGAGCTGTTTTTT	CATSDQPATSGSNTGELFF	TRBV24-1	NA	TRBD2	TRBJ2-2
TGTGCCTGGAGTAGAATCCAGGGCCAGAACACTGAAGCTTTCTTT	CAWSRIQGQNTEAFF	TRBV30	NA	NA	TRBJ1-1
TGCAGCGTCGACGGACAGGGATCGGAGGGCTACACCTTC	CSVDGQGSEGYTF	TRBV29-1	NA	TRBD1	TRBJ1-2
TGTGCCAGCAGCTCGACGGTAACTAATGAAAAACTGTTTTTT	CASSSTVTNEKLFF	TRBV7-3	NA	NA	TRBJ1-4
TGTGCCTGGCTCAAACAGGGGAGGTCTGGCTACACCTTC	CAWLKQGRSGYTF	TRBV30	NA	TRBD1	TRBJ1-2
TGTGCCACCAGCAGAGTCGAAGGGGATGGCTACACCTTC	CATSRVEGDGYTF	TRBV15	NA	NA	TRBJ1-2
TGCGCCAGCAGTGAATTTGGGAGGGGGCAATCTGGAAACACCATATATTTT	CASSEFGRGQSGNTIYF	TRBV10-1	few	TRBD1	TRBJ1-3
TGTGCCAGCAGCTTAGGAGGGGGGATCTACAATGAGCAGTTCTTC	CASSLGGGIYNEQFF	TRBV7-2	NA	NA	TRBJ2-1
TGCGCCAGCAGTCAAAGACTAAACACCGGGGAGCTGTTTTTT	CASSQRLNTGELFF	TRBV5-1	NA	NA	TRBJ2-2
TGCGCCAGCAGCCAACACCCAGCTAGAGGAAGAAGGACAGTGAACACTGAAGCTTTCTTT	CASSQHPARGRRTVNTEAFF	TRBV4-3	NA	NA	TRBJ1-1